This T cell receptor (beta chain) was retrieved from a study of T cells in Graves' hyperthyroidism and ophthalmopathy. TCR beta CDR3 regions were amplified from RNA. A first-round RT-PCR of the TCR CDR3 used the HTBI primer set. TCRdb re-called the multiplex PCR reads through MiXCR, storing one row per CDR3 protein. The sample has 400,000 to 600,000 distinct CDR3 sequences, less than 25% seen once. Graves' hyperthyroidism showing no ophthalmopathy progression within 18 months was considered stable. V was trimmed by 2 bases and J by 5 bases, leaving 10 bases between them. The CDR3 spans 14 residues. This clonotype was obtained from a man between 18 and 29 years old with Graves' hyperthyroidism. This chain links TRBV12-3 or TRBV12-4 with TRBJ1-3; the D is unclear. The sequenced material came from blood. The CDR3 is CASSLSAARNTIYF. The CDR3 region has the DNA TGTGCCAGCAGTTTATCGGCAGCGAGAAACACCATATATTTT.